The 28 T cell receptor beta chains below all came from one sample that was sequenced in a study of technical replicates of blood from a handful of donors. Repertoires were generated with immunoSEQ multiplex PCR, while TCRdb's copy carries only in-frame clones and drops some. The sample lists just over 95,000 clones, nearly 97% occurring once. The sample was T cells isolated from PBMCs. The receptors were gathered from a human donor in good health.

The J gene is TRBJ1-1, the V gene TRBV7-3; D remains unclear. The CDR3 covers 14 residues. V shed 4 bases and J shed 1 base, with 10 bases lying between them. CDR1 and CDR2 (germline): SGHTA, FQGTGA. The CDR3, as DNA: TGTGCCAGCAGCTACGACTCCCAGAACACTGAAGCTTTCTTT. Its translation is CASSYDSQNTEAFF.

The chain combines TRBV5-1 with TRBJ2-5; maybe TRBD2 (6 bases). The CDR3 extends over 18 amino acids. V dropped 0 bases and J dropped 9 bases, with 27 bases sitting between them. CDR1 is SGHRS, CDR2 YFSETQ, per germline. The CDR3 loop is CASSLEGPRSGKSGAQYF. The CDR3 region has the DNA TGCGCCAGCAGCTTGGAGGGGCCCCGGTCCGGGAAATCGGGGGCCCAGTACTTC.

The J gene is TRBJ1-2, the V gene TRBV9, with 7 bases that match TRBD1. From germline, CDR1 is SGDLS and CDR2 YYNGEE. The length of the CDR3 is 14 residues. V lost 3 bases, J lost 2 bases, and 4 bases stayed unmatched. The CDR3: CASSAPQGNYGYTF. CDR3 bases: TGTGCCAGCAGCGCCCCACAGGGGAACTATGGCTACACCTTC. Complete variable domain (other parts from reference TRBV9 and TRBJ1-2): DSGVTQTPKHLITATGQRVTLRCSPRSGDLSVYWYQQSLDQGLQFLIQYYNGEERAKGNILERFSAQQFPDLHSELNLSSLELGDSALYFCASSAPQGNYGYTFGSGTRLTVV.

The table lists this clone with a few counts. The chain links TRBV5-6 to TRBJ2-3, with 10 nucleotides matching TRBD2. J gave up 1 base and V 4 bases, and 3 bases lay outside the gene matches. The CDR3 totals 15 residues. Per germline, CDR1 SGHDT and CDR2 YYEEEE. Here the CDR3 DNA reads TGTGCCAGCAGCGACGGGACTAGCGGCACAGATACGCAGTATTTT. Its protein product is CASSDGTSGTDTQYF.

The chain couples TRBV5-1 to TRBJ2-5, with 12 bases matching TRBD2. V shed 0 bases, J shed 1 base, and the junction held 1 base outside the gene matches. Looked up from germline, CDR1 is SGHRS and CDR2 is YFSETQ. The CDR3 consists of 16 residues. The chain's CDR3 is CASSLASGGAQETQYF. The CDR3 region has the DNA TGCGCCAGCAGCTTGGCTAGCGGGGGGGCCCAAGAGACCCAGTACTTC. Filled out from reference TRBV5-1 and TRBJ2-5, the complete variable domain reads KAGVTQTPRYLIKTRGQQVTLSCSPISGHRSVSWYQQTPGQGLQFLFEYFSETQRNKGNFPGRFSGRQFSNSRSEMNVSTLELGDSALYLCASSLASGGAQETQYFGPGTRLLVL.

V gene TRBV2 combines with J gene TRBJ2-1, with a possible D match to TRBD1 (6 bases). V lost 6 bases and J lost 5, with 17 bases in between. The CDR3 extends over 15 amino acids. Per the germline V gene, CDR1 is SNHLY and CDR2 is FYNNEI. The CDR3 is CASRGLDSLNNEQFF. DNA for the CDR3: TGTGCCAGCAGGGGTCTGGACAGCTTAAACAATGAGCAGTTCTTC.

The rearrangement links TRBV10-3 to TRBJ2-5, with D possibly matching TRBD1 (6 bases). The CDR3 extends over 15 amino acids. V lost 4 bases and J lost 0, with 12 bases in between. Germline CDR1 and CDR2: ENHRY and SYGVKD. Here the CDR3 DNA reads TGTGCCATCAGTGGCGCAGGGGTAAACCAAGAGACCCAGTACTTC. This encodes CAISGAGVNQETQYF.

J is TRBJ1-2 and V is TRBV15; possible D gene TRBD1, 5 bases. The CDR3 spans 17 residues. Per germline, CDR1 LNHNV and CDR2 YYDKDF (reference sequence). The V end lost 0 bases, the J end lost 6 bases, and 20 bases lay between the germline ends. CDR3 coding DNA: TGTGCCACCAGCAGAGATCAGCAGGGACTGCGGGGAAATGGCTACACCTTC. Its translation is CATSRDQQGLRGNGYTF.

This chain links TRBV7-9 with TRBJ1-2; 7 nucleotides align to TRBD1. The CDR3 consists of 15 residues. With V trimmed by 3 bases and J by 4 bases, 8 bases remained unmatched. Germline V gives CDR1 SEHNR, CDR2 FQNEAQ (reference sequence). The CDR3 coding sequence is TGTGCCAGCAGCTTTATTGAGTGGGACAGCTATGGCTACACCTTC. This encodes CASSFIEWDSYGYTF.

The rearrangement uses TRBV6-6 and TRBJ1-1, with 7 bases fitting TRBD1. The CDR3 extends over 14 amino acids. Germline trimming cut 7 bases from V and 1 base from J; bases unmatched to any gene: 6. The V gene's germline CDR1 is MNHNY and CDR2 SVGAGI (reference sequence). CDR3 nucleotide sequence: TGTGCCAGCATTTTTGGACAGGCGAACACTGAAGCTTTCTTT. It codes for CASIFGQANTEAFF.

V and J are TRBV5-1 and TRBJ2-5; weak D call: TRBD2 (5 bases). CDR1 and CDR2 (germline): SGHRS, YFSETQ. This CDR3 contains 15 residues. The germline V and J ends were trimmed by 0 bases and 4 bases, with 13 bases remaining between them. The CDR3 DNA reads as TGCGCCAGCAGCTTGGTTCCGGGATCGGGAGAGACCCAGTACTTC. As protein: CASSLVPGSGETQYF. The variable domain in full, completed from reference TRBV5-1 and TRBJ2-5, reads KAGVTQTPRYLIKTRGQQVTLSCSPISGHRSVSWYQQTPGQGLQFLFEYFSETQRNKGNFPGRFSGRQFSNSRSEMNVSTLELGDSALYLCASSLVPGSGETQYFGPGTRLLVL.

This chain uses TRBV30 with TRBJ2-3; 8 bases match TRBD1. Germline CDR1 is GTSNPN and CDR2 is SVGIG (reference sequence). The CDR3 length is 14 residues. J gave up 5 bases and V 2 bases, and 6 bases lay outside the gene matches. CDR3 amino acids: CAWSLTTGVDTQYF. The CDR3, as DNA: TGTGCCTGGAGTTTGACGACAGGGGTAGATACGCAGTATTTT.

V is TRBV6-5 and J is TRBJ2-5, with D possibly TRBD2 on 6 matching bases. Germline-derived CDR1 and CDR2 are MNHEY and SVGAGI. The CDR3 spans 14 residues. The germline V and J ends were trimmed by 5 bases and 2 bases, with 12 bases remaining between them. The CDR3 coding sequence is TGTGCCAGCAGTCACCGGGACTTTCAAGAGACCCAGTACTTC. Amino acids: CASSHRDFQETQYF.

This chain uses TRBV6-6 with TRBJ2-7, with 7 bases aligning to TRBD1. The germline gives CDR1 MNHNY, CDR2 SVGAGI (reference sequence). The CDR3 sequence is 15 residues long. After removal of 2 bases from V and 2 bases from J, the junction contained 6 bases not matched to a gene. This chain's CDR3 is CASSYTTGRPYEQYF. The CDR3 nucleotides are TGTGCCAGCAGTTACACGACAGGGCGACCCTACGAGCAGTACTTC.

This chain links TRBV6-1 with TRBJ2-7, with 8 bases fitting TRBD1. The CDR3 covers 14 residues. Germline assignment: CDR1 MNHNS and CDR2 SASEGT. The junction had 7 bases not matched to a gene; V was cut back by 6 bases and J by 3 bases. The CDR3 loop reads CASRAGQGYYEQYF. The DNA of the CDR3 is TGTGCCAGCAGGGCCGGACAGGGATACTACGAGCAGTACTTC.

The chain has TRBV6-5 and TRBJ2-4; 7 nucleotides match TRBD1. V dropped 0 bases and J dropped 7; count of bases not matched to a gene: 6. Germline V CDR1 and CDR2: MNHEY, SVGAGI. This CDR3 region has 15 residues. Here the CDR3 DNA reads TGTGCCAGCAGTTACTCGACAGGGTGGGTGAACATTCAGTACTTC. This sequence encodes CASSYSTGWVNIQYF.

The V call is TRBV6-5, the J call TRBJ2-7; weak D call: TRBD1 (6 bases). Germline V lookup: CDR1 MNHEY, CDR2 SVGAGI. V was shortened by 2 bases and J by 2 bases, with 10 bases between the two germline ends. The CDR3 sequence is 14 residues long. The chain's CDR3 is CASSYVGAPYEQYF. CDR3 bases: TGTGCCAGCAGTTACGTGGGGGCGCCCTACGAGCAGTACTTC.

The gene calls are TRBV28 and TRBJ2-7; maybe TRBD1 (6 bases). This CDR3 spans 15 amino acids. CDR1 and CDR2 from the germline V gene are MDHEN and SYDVKM. The V end was cut by 11 bases, the J end by 2 bases, with 22 bases between. CDR3 bases: TGTGCCGCTGGTCTGGGGACACCCGTGGCCTACGAGCAGTACTTC. Translated, it gives CAAGLGTPVAYEQYF. The full variable domain, rest sourced from reference TRBV28 and TRBJ2-7, is DVKVTQSSRYLVKRTGEKVFLECVQDMDHENMFWYRQDPGLGLRLIYFSYDVKMKEKGDIPEGYSVSREKKERFSLILESASTNQTSMYLCAAGLGTPVAYEQYFGPGTRLTVT.

This chain connects TRBV6-5 to TRBJ1-4; 10 positions agree with TRBD1. This CDR3 region has 14 residues. J lost 7 bases, V lost 2 bases, and 1 base had no gene match. The V gene's germline CDR1 is MNHEY and CDR2 SVGAGI. CDR3 bases: TGTGCCAGCAGTTACAGGACAGGGGGTGAAAAACTGTTTTTT. Protein sequence: CASSYRTGGEKLFF.

The chain links TRBV5-4 to TRBJ1-1; 7 bases align to TRBD1. The CDR3 spans 15 residues. In germline, CDR1 is SGHNT, CDR2 YYREEE (reference sequence). V trimming: 3 bases; J trimming: 0 bases; junction bases outside the gene matches: 5. The CDR3 loop is CASSYTGEVNTEAFF. The CDR3 DNA is TGTGCCAGCAGCTACACAGGGGAGGTGAACACTGAAGCTTTCTTT.

J is TRBJ2-7 and V is TRBV25-1; D not certain. Trimming shortened V by 3 bases and J by 4 bases, and 7 bases separated the two germline ends. The germline V gene has CDR1 MGHDK and CDR2 SYGVNS. The CDR3 runs to 12 residues. CDR3 in DNA: TGTGCCAGCAGTGAGGGCATATACGAGCAGTACTTC. Protein sequence: CASSEGIYEQYF.

CDR3 sequence reads: CASSFGENQPQHF. DNA of the CDR3: TGTGCCAGCAGCTTCGGTGAGAATCAGCCCCAGCATTTT. V and J are TRBV7-9 and TRBJ1-5, with D uncertain. V was pared by 3 bases and J by 4 bases, with 7 bases between. Per the germline V gene, CDR1 is SEHNR and CDR2 is FQNEAQ (reference sequence). The CDR3 is 13 amino acids. Based on the CDR3 plus reference TRBV7-9 and TRBJ1-5, the full variable domain is DTGVSQNPRHKITKRGQNVTFRCDPISEHNRLYWYRQTLGQGPEFLTYFQNEAQLEKSRLLSDRFSAERPKGSFSTLEIQRTEQGDSAMYLCASSFGENQPQHFGDGTRLSIL.

The V call is TRBV4-1, the J call TRBJ1-6; D perhaps matches TRBD1 (6 bases). The CDR3 extends over 17 amino acids. The V gene lost 0 bases and the J gene lost 4 bases, with 13 bases spanning the gap. Germline V gene sequence: CDR1 MGHRA, CDR2 YSYEKL. This chain's CDR3 is CASSQDRDQGYNSPLHF. The CDR3 coding sequence is TGCGCCAGCAGCCAAGACAGGGATCAGGGGTATAATTCACCCCTCCACTTT.

The chain is built from TRBV2 and TRBJ2-5; possible D gene TRBD2, 5 bases. V dropped 7 bases and J dropped 3 bases, with 12 bases sitting between them. This CDR3 is built from 13 residues. The V gene's germline CDR1 is SNHLY and CDR2 FYNNEI. The chain's CDR3 is CASTLTGKETQYF. Written as DNA, the CDR3 is TGTGCCAGCACTTTGACGGGAAAAGAGACCCAGTACTTC. Based on the CDR3 plus reference TRBV2 and TRBJ2-5, the full variable domain is EPEVTQTPSHQVTQMGQEVILRCVPISNHLYFYWYRQILGQKVEFLVSFYNNEISEKSEIFDDQFSVERPDGSNFTLKIRSTKLEDSAMYFCASTLTGKETQYFGPGTRLLVL.

This clone was seen only once. The J gene is TRBJ2-3, the V gene TRBV5-1; TRBD2 aligns across 9 bases. Looked up from germline, CDR1 is SGHRS and CDR2 is YFSETQ. The CDR3 contains 17 residues. V shed 2 bases, J shed 3 bases, and the junction held 10 bases outside the gene matches. The CDR3 DNA sequence: TGCGCCAGCAGCTTCCCACAGGGGACTAGCCTGACAGATACGCAGTATTTT. It codes for CASSFPQGTSLTDTQYF.

This chain connects TRBV15 to TRBJ2-1; possible D gene TRBD2, 6 bases. Per germline, CDR1 LNHNV and CDR2 YYDKDF (reference sequence). V was cut by 2 bases and J by 7 bases, with 21 bases left in between. The CDR3 length is 17 residues. CDR3 bases: TGTGCCACCAGCAGAAATCGCGGGGCGCCTACCCCTAATGAGCAGTTCTTC. Residues: CATSRNRGAPTPNEQFF.

The gene calls are TRBV27 and TRBJ1-1, with unresolved D. The CDR3 length is 12 residues. The germline V gene encodes CDR1 MNHEY and CDR2 SMNVEV (reference sequence). Trimming removed 4 bases at V and 7 bases at J, with 10 bases between. The chain's CDR3 is CASSSSTHEAFF. The CDR3 DNA follows: TGTGCCAGCAGTTCTAGCACTCATGAAGCTTTCTTT.

V is TRBV15 and J is TRBJ2-1; TRBD2 might be the D (7 bases). CDR1 and CDR2 (germline): LNHNV, YYDKDF (reference sequence). The CDR3 sequence is 17 residues long. V gave up 1 base and J gave up 2 bases, with 15 bases separating them. CDR3 nucleotide sequence: TGTGCCACCAGCAGAGTACCGGGGGGCCTCCCCTACAATGAGCAGTTCTTC. Protein: CATSRVPGGLPYNEQFF.